Listed below are T cell receptor beta chains from one sample, sequenced in a study of human thymus T cells. The data were produced by immunoSEQ multiplex PCR, yet TCRdb's version contains in-frame clones alone and is incomplete. The sample consists of tens of thousands of clones, 94% of them appearing once. Sequencing input: blood. These receptors all come from a boy under two years old with a congenital heart defect but otherwise immunologically healthy. Both conserved end residues are part of each CDR3. Each record gives: J gene, clone size, V gene, D gene, CDR3 protein, CDR3 DNA. The D gene is left open where the match is weak. For some rows the clone size is stated as once, few or many, or as a class when expanded; others skip it.

j_gene: TRBJ2-1; abundance: .; v_gene: TRBV5-5; d_gene: TRBD1; CDR3aa: CASRETGNYNEQFF; CDR3nt: TGTGCCAGCAGAGAGACAGGGAATTACAATGAGCAGTTCTTC
j_gene: TRBJ2-1; abundance: .; v_gene: TRBV7-2; d_gene: TRBD2; CDR3aa: CASSAGLAYNEQFF; CDR3nt: TGTGCCAGCAGCGCGGGACTAGCGTACAATGAGCAGTTCTTC
j_gene: TRBJ2-3; abundance: .; v_gene: TRBV5-6; d_gene: TRBD1; CDR3aa: CASSPGQGLNTQYF; CDR3nt: TGTGCCAGCAGCCCGGGACAGGGACTAAATACGCAGTATTTT
j_gene: TRBJ2-1; abundance: .; v_gene: TRBV7-7; d_gene: .; CDR3aa: CASSPIGGPYNEQFF; CDR3nt: TGTGCCAGCAGCCCCATAGGGGGACCCTACAATGAGCAGTTCTTC
j_gene: TRBJ2-4; abundance: .; v_gene: TRBV4-1; d_gene: .; CDR3aa: CASSQGSGFLAKNIQYF; CDR3nt: TGCGCCAGCAGCCAAGGCTCGGGATTCCTAGCCAAAAACATTCAGTACTTC
j_gene: TRBJ2-7; abundance: .; v_gene: TRBV7-9; d_gene: .; CDR3aa: CASSPGYEQYF; CDR3nt: TGTGCCAGCAGCCCTGGCTACGAGCAGTACTTC
j_gene: TRBJ2-3; abundance: .; v_gene: TRBV6-5; d_gene: TRBD2; CDR3aa: CASSYVGRGTDTQYF; CDR3nt: TGTGCCAGCAGTTACGTTGGGAGGGGCACAGATACGCAGTATTTT
j_gene: TRBJ1-1; abundance: few; v_gene: TRBV2; d_gene: .; CDR3aa: CASSGDENTEAFF; CDR3nt: TGTGCCAGCAGTGGGGACGAGAACACTGAAGCTTTCTTT
j_gene: TRBJ2-3; abundance: .; v_gene: TRBV5-1; d_gene: TRBD2; CDR3aa: CASSLGTSGRGDTQYF; CDR3nt: TGCGCCAGCAGCTTGGGGACTAGCGGGAGAGGAGATACGCAGTATTTT
j_gene: TRBJ1-2; abundance: few; v_gene: TRBV6-1; d_gene: .; CDR3aa: CASSVQGFGYTF; CDR3nt: TGTGCCAGCAGTGTACAGGGCTTTGGCTACACCTTC